The 8 T cell receptor beta chains reported below all come from one sample, sequenced in a study of blood T cell repertoires in COVID-19. The assay was immunoSEQ multiplex PCR, and TCRdb's table has in-frame clones only and misses some. The table lists about 270,000 clones, 86% of them singletons. Sequences were obtained from peripheral blood. The receptor set was obtained from a woman at least 80 years old with COVID-19, enrolled during active disease.

The V call is TRBV28, the J call TRBJ1-5; tentative D call: TRBD1 (6 bases). V was pared by 1 base and J by 3 bases, with 13 bases between. The CDR3 is 16 amino acids. CDR1 and CDR2 from the germline V gene are MDHEN and SYDVKM. The CDR3 region is CASSLSGRGDNQPQHF. In DNA, the CDR3 is TGTGCCAGCAGTTTATCCGGCAGGGGTGACAATCAGCCCCAGCATTTT.

The gene calls are TRBV9 and TRBJ2-2, with D unclear. Trimming took off 0 bases at V and 4 bases at J, with 7 bases between the two ends. CDR3 size: 14 residues. Germline V gene sequence: CDR1 SGDLS, CDR2 YYNGEE. DNA for the CDR3: TGTGCCAGCAGCGTAGTGTACGGCACCGGGGAGCTGTTTTTT. It specifies CASSVVYGTGELFF.

The rearrangement uses TRBV18 and TRBJ1-1; the match to TRBD1 covers 8 bases. The germline gives CDR1 KGHSH, CDR2 LQKENI. The CDR3 extends over 14 amino acids. Trimming cost V 5 bases and J 7 bases; bases outside gene matches: 9. The CDR3 here is CASSSQTGDVEAFF. The DNA for the CDR3 is TGTGCCAGCTCATCGCAGACAGGGGACGTTGAAGCTTTCTTT. Full variable domain (missing parts from reference TRBV18 and TRBJ1-1): NAGVMQNPRHLVRRRGQEARLRCSPMKGHSHVYWYRQLPEEGLKFMVYLQKENIIDESGMPKERFSAEFPKEGPSILRIQQVVRGDSAAYFCASSSQTGDVEAFFGQGTRLTVV.

The chain joins TRBV5-5 to TRBJ1-6; D remains unclear. Germline loops: CDR1 SGHKS, CDR2 YYEKEE (reference sequence). Trimming left V 2 bases short and J 0 bases short, with 9 bases between. The CDR3 length is 16 residues. The CDR3 nucleotides are TGTGCCAGCAGCTTCCAGATGATCTCCTATAATTCACCCCTCCACTTT. It encodes CASSFQMISYNSPLHF.

V usage is TRBV2 and J usage is TRBJ1-4; 10 nucleotides align to TRBD1. The germline CDR1 and CDR2 sequences are SNHLY and FYNNEI. With V trimmed by 6 bases and J by 14 bases, 9 bases remained unmatched. The CDR3 runs to 13 residues. CDR3 amino acids: CASRGTGEDKLFF. The DNA of the CDR3 is TGTGCCAGCAGGGGGACAGGGGAGGATAAGCTGTTTTTT.

In nucleotides, the CDR3 is TGCGCCAGCAGTCAAGATTCGGGACAGGGTCCCCTAGAACAAGAGACCCAGTACTTC. Translation gives CASSQDSGQGPLEQETQYF. This chain joins TRBV23-1 and TRBJ2-5, with TRBD1 matching over 9 bases. TRBV23-1 is an open reading frame, and its role is uncertain. V shed 2 bases and J 2 bases; nucleotides not matched to a gene: 15. The CDR3 extends over 19 amino acids.

This clone was seen once. V is TRBV4-1 and J is TRBJ1-1; 11 bases fit TRBD1. This CDR3 contains 15 residues. Germline CDR1 reads MGHRA; CDR2 reads YSYEKL. V lost 1 base, J lost 7 bases, and 5 bases stayed unmatched. This CDR3 is CASSQGGTGGFEAFF. CDR3 sequence (DNA): TGCGCCAGCAGCCAAGGTGGGACAGGGGGTTTTGAAGCTTTCTTT.

V and J are TRBV19 and TRBJ1-4; no reliable D call. Germline V lookup: CDR1 LNHDA, CDR2 SQIVND (reference sequence). The CDR3 runs to 15 residues. With 1 base removed from V and 5 bases from J, the gap between germline ends came to 11 bases. The CDR3 protein is CASSIAGSANEKLFF. The CDR3 coding sequence is TGTGCCAGTAGTATAGCGGGTTCTGCAAATGAAAAACTGTTTTTT.